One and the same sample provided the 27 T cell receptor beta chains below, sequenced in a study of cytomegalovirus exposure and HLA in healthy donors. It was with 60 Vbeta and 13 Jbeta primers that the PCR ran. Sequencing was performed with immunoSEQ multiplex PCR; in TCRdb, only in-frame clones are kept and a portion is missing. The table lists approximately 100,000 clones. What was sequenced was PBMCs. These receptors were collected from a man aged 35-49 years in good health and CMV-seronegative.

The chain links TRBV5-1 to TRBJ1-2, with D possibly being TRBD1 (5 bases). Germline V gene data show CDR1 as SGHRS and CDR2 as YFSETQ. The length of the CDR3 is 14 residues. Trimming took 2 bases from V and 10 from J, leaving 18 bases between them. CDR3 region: CASSFGGEAFTYTF. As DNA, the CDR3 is TGCGCCAGCAGCTTCGGGGGGGAGGCGTTCACCTACACCTTC.

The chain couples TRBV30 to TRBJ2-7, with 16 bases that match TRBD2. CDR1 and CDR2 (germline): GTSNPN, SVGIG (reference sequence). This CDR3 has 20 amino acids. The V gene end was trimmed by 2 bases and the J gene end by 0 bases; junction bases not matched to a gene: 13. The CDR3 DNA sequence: TGTGCCTGGAGTCCGGCCGGGACTAGCGGGAGGGCCACAATCTCCTACGAGCAGTACTTC. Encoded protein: CAWSPAGTSGRATISYEQYF.

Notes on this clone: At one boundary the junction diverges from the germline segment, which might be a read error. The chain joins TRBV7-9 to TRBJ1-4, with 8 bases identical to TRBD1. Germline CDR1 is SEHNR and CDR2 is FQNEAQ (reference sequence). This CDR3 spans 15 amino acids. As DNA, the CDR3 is TGTGCCAGCAGCTTCGACAGGGGATATAATGAAGAACTGTTTTTT. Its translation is CASSFDRGYNEELFF.

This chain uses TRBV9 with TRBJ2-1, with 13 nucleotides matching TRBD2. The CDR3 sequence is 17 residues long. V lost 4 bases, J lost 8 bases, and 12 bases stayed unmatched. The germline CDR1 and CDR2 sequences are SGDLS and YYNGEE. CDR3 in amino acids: CASSTSPGLAGRDEQFF. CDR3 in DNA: TGTGCCAGCAGCACATCACCGGGACTAGCGGGGAGGGATGAGCAGTTCTTC. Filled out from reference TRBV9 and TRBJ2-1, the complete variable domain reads DSGVTQTPKHLITATGQRVTLRCSPRSGDLSVYWYQQSLDQGLQFLIQYYNGEERAKGNILERFSAQQFPDLHSELNLSSLELGDSALYFCASSTSPGLAGRDEQFFGPGTRLTVL.

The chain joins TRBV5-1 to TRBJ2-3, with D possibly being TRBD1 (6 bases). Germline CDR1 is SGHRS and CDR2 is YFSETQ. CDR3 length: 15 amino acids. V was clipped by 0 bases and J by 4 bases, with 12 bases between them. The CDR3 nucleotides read TGCGCCAGCAGCTTGGCCGCAGGGGATGCAGATACGCAGTATTTT. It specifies CASSLAAGDADTQYF.

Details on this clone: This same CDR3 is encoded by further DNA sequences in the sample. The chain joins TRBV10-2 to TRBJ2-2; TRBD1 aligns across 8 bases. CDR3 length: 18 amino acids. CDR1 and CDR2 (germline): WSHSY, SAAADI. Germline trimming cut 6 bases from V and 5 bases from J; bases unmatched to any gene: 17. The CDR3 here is CASSPGQGRFYPTGELFF. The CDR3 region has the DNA TGCGCCAGCAGCCCCGGACAGGGCAGATTTTATCCTACCGGGGAGCTGTTTTTT.

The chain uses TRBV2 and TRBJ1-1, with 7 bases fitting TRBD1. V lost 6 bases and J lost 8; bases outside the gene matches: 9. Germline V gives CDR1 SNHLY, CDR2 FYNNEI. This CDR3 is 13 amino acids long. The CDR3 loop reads CASRGQQVREAFF. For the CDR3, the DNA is TGTGCCAGCAGGGGACAGCAAGTTAGGGAAGCTTTCTTT. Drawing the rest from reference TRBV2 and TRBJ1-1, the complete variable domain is EPEVTQTPSHQVTQMGQEVILRCVPISNHLYFYWYRQILGQKVEFLVSFYNNEISEKSEIFDDQFSVERPDGSNFTLKIRSTKLEDSAMYFCASRGQQVREAFFGQGTRLTVV.

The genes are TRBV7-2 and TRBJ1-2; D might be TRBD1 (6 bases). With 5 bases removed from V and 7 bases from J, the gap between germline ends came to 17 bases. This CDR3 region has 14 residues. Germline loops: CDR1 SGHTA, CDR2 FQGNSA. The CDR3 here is CASSARQVSSGYTF. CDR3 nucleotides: TGTGCCAGCAGCGCAAGACAGGTTTCGAGTGGCTACACCTTC.

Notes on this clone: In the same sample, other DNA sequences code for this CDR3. CDR3 region: CASSPGTGSYEQYF. In DNA, the CDR3 is TGTGCCAGCAGTCCCGGGACAGGGTCCTACGAGCAGTACTTC. The rearrangement links TRBV6-5 to TRBJ2-7, with 9 bases fitting TRBD1. The junction had 3 bases not matched to a gene; V was cut back by 5 bases and J by 1 base. The CDR3 loop spans 14 amino acids. Germline V gives CDR1 MNHEY, CDR2 SVGAGI.

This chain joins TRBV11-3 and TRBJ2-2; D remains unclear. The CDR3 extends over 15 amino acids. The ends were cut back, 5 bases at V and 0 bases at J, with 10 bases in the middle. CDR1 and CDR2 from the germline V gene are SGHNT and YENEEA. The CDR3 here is CASSTELSNTGELFF. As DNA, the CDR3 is TGTGCCAGCAGCACCGAACTATCGAACACCGGGGAGCTGTTTTTT.

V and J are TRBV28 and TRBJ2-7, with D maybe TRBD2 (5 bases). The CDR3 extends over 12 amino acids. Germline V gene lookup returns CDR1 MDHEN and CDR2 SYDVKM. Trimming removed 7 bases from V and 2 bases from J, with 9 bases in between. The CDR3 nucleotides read TGTGCCAGCACGGGGTCCACCTACGAGCAGTACTTC. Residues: CASTGSTYEQYF.

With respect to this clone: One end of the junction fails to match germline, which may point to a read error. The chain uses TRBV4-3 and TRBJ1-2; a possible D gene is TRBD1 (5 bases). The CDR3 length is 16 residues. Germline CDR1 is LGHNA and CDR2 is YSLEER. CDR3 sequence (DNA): TGCGCCGGCAGCCAAGGGTTGGGGACTGGGCTCATTGGCTACACCTTC. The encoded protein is CAGSQGLGTGLIGYTF.

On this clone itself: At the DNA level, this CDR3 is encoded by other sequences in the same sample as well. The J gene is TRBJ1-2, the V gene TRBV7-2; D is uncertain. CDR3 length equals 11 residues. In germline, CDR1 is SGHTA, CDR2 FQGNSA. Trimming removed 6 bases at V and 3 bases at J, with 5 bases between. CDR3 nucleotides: TGTGCCAGCAGGAGGGACTATGGCTACACCTTC. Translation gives CASRRDYGYTF.

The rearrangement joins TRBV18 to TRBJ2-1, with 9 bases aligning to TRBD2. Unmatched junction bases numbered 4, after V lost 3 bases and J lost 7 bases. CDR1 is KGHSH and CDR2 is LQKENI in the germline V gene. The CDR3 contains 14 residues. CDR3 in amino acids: CASSPGLAGNEQFF. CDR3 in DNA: TGTGCCAGCTCACCTGGGCTAGCGGGGAATGAGCAGTTCTTC.

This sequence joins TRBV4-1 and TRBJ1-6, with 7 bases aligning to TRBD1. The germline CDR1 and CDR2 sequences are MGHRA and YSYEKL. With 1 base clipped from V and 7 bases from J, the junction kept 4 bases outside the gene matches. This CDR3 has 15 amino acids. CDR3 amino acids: CASSQVQGGNSPLHF. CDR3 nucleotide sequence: TGCGCCAGCAGCCAAGTGCAGGGGGGAAATTCACCCCTCCACTTT.

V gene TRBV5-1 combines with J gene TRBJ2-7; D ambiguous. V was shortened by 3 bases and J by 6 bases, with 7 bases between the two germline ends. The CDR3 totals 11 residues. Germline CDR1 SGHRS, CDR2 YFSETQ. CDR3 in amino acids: CASSWFGEQYF. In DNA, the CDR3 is TGCGCCAGCAGCTGGTTCGGCGAGCAGTACTTC.

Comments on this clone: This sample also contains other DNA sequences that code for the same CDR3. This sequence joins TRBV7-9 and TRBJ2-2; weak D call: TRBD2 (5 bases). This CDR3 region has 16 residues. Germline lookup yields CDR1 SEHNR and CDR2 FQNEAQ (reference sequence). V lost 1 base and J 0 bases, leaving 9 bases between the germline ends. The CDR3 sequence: CASSLVSGSNTGELFF. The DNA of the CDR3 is TGTGCCAGCAGCTTAGTCTCGGGATCGAACACCGGGGAGCTGTTTTTT.

The CDR3 nucleotides read TGTGCCAGCAGTTTATCCGGGAGCCAAGAGACCCAGTACTTC. Translated, it gives CASSLSGSQETQYF. V gene TRBV27 combines with J gene TRBJ2-5; the D gene is possibly TRBD2 (6 bases). Germline V gene sequence: CDR1 MNHEY, CDR2 SMNVEV (reference sequence). Trimming took 0 bases from V and 1 from J, leaving 6 bases between them. The CDR3 is 14 residues long.

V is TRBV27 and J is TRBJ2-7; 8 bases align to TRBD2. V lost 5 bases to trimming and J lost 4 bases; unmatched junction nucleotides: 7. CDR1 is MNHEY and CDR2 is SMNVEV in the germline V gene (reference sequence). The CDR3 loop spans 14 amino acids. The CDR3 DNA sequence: TGTGCCAGCAGTGTCGGACTAGCTGTTTACGAGCAGTACTTC. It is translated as CASSVGLAVYEQYF.

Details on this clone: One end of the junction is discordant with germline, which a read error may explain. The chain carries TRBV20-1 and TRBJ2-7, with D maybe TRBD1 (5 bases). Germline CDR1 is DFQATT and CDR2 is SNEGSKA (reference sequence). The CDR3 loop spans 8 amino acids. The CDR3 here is CSAGKGDF. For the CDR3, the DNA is TGCAGTGCTGGTAAAGGGGACTTC.

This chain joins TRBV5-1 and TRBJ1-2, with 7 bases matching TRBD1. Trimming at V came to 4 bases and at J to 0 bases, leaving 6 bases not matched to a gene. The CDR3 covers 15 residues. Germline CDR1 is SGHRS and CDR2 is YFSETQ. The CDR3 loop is CASSQGQAANYGYTF. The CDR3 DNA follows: TGCGCCAGCAGCCAAGGACAGGCAGCTAACTATGGCTACACCTTC.

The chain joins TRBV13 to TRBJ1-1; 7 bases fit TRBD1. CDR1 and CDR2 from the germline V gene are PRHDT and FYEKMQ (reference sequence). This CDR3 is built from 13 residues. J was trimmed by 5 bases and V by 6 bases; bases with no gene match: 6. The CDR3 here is CASRIQGGTEAFF. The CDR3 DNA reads TGTGCCAGCAGGATTCAGGGGGGTACTGAAGCTTTCTTT.

DNA for the CDR3: TGTGCCAGCAGCTTGGTGGGACAGGGGATTTCTGATACGCAGTATTTT. Protein sequence: CASSLVGQGISDTQYF. The chain is built from TRBV5-5 and TRBJ2-3; 10 nucleotides match TRBD1. This CDR3 contains 16 residues. V trimming: 0 bases; J trimming: 6 bases; junction bases outside the gene matches: 7. The germline V gene encodes CDR1 SGHKS and CDR2 YYEKEE (reference sequence).

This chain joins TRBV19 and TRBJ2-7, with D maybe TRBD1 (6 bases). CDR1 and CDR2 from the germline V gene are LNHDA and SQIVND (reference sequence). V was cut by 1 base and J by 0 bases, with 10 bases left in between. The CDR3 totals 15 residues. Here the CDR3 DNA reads TGTGCCAGTAGTATAGGGACGACAGGCTCCTACGAGCAGTACTTC. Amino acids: CASSIGTTGSYEQYF.

CDR3 nucleotide sequence: TGTGCCTGGAGTGTACAAAGGACAAAAAAATATAGCAATCAGCCCCAGCATTTT. Protein sequence: CAWSVQRTKKYSNQPQHF. The chain is built from TRBV30 and TRBJ1-5; tentatively, D is TRBD1 (5 bases). V shed 0 bases and J shed 0 bases, with 18 bases lying between them. The CDR3 contains 18 residues. Per germline, CDR1 GTSNPN and CDR2 SVGIG (reference sequence).

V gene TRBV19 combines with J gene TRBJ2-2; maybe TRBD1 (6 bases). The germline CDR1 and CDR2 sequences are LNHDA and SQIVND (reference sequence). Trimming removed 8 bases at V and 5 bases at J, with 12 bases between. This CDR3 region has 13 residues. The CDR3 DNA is TGTGCCAGTTGTCCCCAGGGGACCGGGGAGCTGTTTTTT. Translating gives CASCPQGTGELFF.

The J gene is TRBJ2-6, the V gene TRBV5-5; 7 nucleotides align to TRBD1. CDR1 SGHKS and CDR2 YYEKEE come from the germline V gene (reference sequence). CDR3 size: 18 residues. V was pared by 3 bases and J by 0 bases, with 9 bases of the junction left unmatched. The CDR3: CASSSNLDRVSGANVLTF. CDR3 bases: TGTGCCAGCAGCTCCAACCTAGACAGGGTCTCTGGGGCCAACGTCCTGACTTTC. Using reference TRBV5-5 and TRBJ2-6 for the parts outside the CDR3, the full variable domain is DAGVTQSPTHLIKTRGQQVTLRCSPISGHKSVSWYQQVLGQGPQFIFQYYEKEERGRGNFPDRFSARQFPNYSSELNVNALLLGDSALYLCASSSNLDRVSGANVLTFGAGSRLTVL.